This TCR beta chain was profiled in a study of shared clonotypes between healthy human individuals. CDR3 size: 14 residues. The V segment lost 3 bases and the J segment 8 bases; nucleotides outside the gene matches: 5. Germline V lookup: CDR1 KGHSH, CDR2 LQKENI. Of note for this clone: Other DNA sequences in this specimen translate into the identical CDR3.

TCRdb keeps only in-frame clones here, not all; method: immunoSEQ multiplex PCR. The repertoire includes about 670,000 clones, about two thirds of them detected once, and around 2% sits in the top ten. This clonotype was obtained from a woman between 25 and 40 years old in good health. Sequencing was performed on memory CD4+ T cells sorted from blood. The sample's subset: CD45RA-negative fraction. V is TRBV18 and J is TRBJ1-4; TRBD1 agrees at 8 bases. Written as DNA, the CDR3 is TGTGCCAGCTCACCTGGACAGGGAGGGGAAAAACTGTTTTTT. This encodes CASSPGQGGEKLFF.